The 22 T cell receptor beta chains below all came from one sample that was sequenced in a study of Graves' ophthalmopathy and Graves' hyperthyroidism. Transcripts of RNA were the source for amplifying TCR beta CDR3 regions. First-round RT-PCR employed HTBI primers, with a second-round multiplex PCR after it. TCRdb used MiXCR to reprocess the multiplex PCR reads, holding one entry per CDR3 protein. The sample carries about half a million distinct CDR3 sequences, around 15% recorded once. Sequencing was done on a sample of blood. The origin of the receptors is a woman aged 30 to 39 with Graves' ophthalmopathy.

This clonotype has ten or more counts. The chain has TRBV7-3 and TRBJ1-2; 7 positions match TRBD1. V dropped 5 bases and J dropped 7; count of bases not matched to a gene: 13. From germline, CDR1 is SGHTA and CDR2 FQGTGA. This CDR3 comprises 15 residues. The DNA for the CDR3 is TGTGCCAGCAGCCGACCGGGACAGTCTTACTCTGGCTACACCTTC. Translating gives CASSRPGQSYSGYTF.

The chain couples TRBV6-5 to TRBJ1-2; 7 positions match TRBD1. The CDR3 is 11 amino acids. V was pared by 4 bases and J by 10 bases, with 3 bases of the junction left unmatched. The germline V gene encodes CDR1 MNHEY and CDR2 SVGAGI. The CDR3 region has the DNA TGTGCCAGCAGTTTGGGACAGATCTACACCTTC. Amino acids: CASSLGQIYTF.

This clonotype occurred many times. The V and J genes are TRBV7-2 and TRBJ2-7, with D perhaps matching TRBD1 or TRBD2 (5 bases each). This CDR3 has 14 amino acids. V lost 5 bases and J lost 3, with 14 bases in between. Germline CDR1 is SGHTA and CDR2 is FQGNSA. CDR3 DNA: TGTGCCAGCAGCCCCCGGGACGGGGACTACGAGCAGTACTTC. Its translation is CASSPRDGDYEQYF.

Many counts were recorded for this clonotype. This chain uses TRBV12-3 or TRBV12-4 with TRBJ1-5; 9 bases match TRBD1. The CDR3 totals 14 residues. The V and J ends lost 6 bases and 5 bases, in that order; junction bases with no gene match: 5. CDR3 loop: CASRPTGGDQPQHF. CDR3 DNA: TGTGCCAGCAGACCGACAGGGGGAGATCAGCCCCAGCATTTT.

The rearrangement links TRBV4-2 to TRBJ1-5, with 7 positions matching TRBD1. The germline gives CDR1 LGHNA, CDR2 YNFKEQ. V trimming: 4 bases; J trimming: 3 bases; junction bases outside the gene matches: 6. The CDR3 has 15 residues. This CDR3 is CASSRQTGYNQPQHF. As DNA, the CDR3 is TGTGCCAGCAGCCGCCAGACAGGGTACAATCAGCCCCAGCATTTT.

This clonotype was detected many times. The chain combines TRBV6-1 with TRBJ2-7; no definite D call. Per the germline V gene, CDR1 is MNHNS and CDR2 is SASEGT. This CDR3 is 15 amino acids long. The V end lost 1 base, the J end lost 6 bases, and 16 bases lay between the germline ends. The CDR3: CASSEGRFRIGEQYF. The CDR3 DNA is TGTGCCAGCAGTGAAGGGCGGTTTAGGATCGGCGAGCAGTACTTC.

This clonotype came up a few times. The chain couples TRBV2 to TRBJ2-2, with D uncertain. Germline lookup yields CDR1 SNHLY and CDR2 FYNNEI. The CDR3 consists of 14 residues. V was trimmed by 0 bases and J by 3 bases, leaving 5 bases between them. The CDR3 coding sequence is TGTGCCAGCAGTGAAGCCGAGGACACCGGGGAGCTGTTTTTT. It specifies CASSEAEDTGELFF.

This clonotype showed up many times. The rearrangement uses TRBV11-2 and TRBJ1-1; 7 bases line up with TRBD1. The trim removed 4 bases at V and 4 bases at J, leaving 3 bases unmatched. The germline V gene encodes CDR1 SGHAT and CDR2 FQNNGV. The CDR3 contains 13 residues. CDR3 residues: CASSSRGSTEAFF. For the CDR3, the DNA is TGTGCCAGCAGCTCCAGGGGGTCCACTGAAGCTTTCTTT.

At least ten counts were recorded for this clonotype. The J gene is TRBJ2-7, the V gene TRBV27, with 14 bases identical to TRBD2. Germline CDR1 MNHEY, CDR2 SMNVEV (reference sequence). The CDR3 length is 15 residues. V lost 6 bases and J lost 7; bases outside the gene matches: 8. The CDR3 region has the DNA TGTGCCAGCAGCGGACTAGCGGGAGGCCCGTGGGAGCAGTACTTC. Translated: CASSGLAGGPWEQYF.

This clonotype was counted only a few times. CDR3 bases: TGTGCCTGGAGTGGAACAGAGACCCAGTACTTC. This translates into CAWSGTETQYF. V usage is TRBV30 and J usage is TRBJ2-5, with D unresolved. CDR3 size: 11 residues. V was cut by 1 base and J by 4 bases, with 4 bases left in between. Germline CDR1 GTSNPN, CDR2 SVGIG (reference sequence). Drawing the rest from reference TRBV30 and TRBJ2-5, the complete variable domain is SQTIHQWPATLVQPVGSPLSLECTVEGTSNPNLYWYRQAAGRGLQLLFYSVGIGQISSEVPQNLSASRPQDRQFILSSKKLLLSDSGFYLCAWSGTETQYFGPGTRLLVL.

This clonotype was recorded at least ten times. The rearrangement uses TRBV12-5 and TRBJ1-1; D gene uncertain. This CDR3 comprises 13 residues. V lost 3 bases, J lost 3 bases, and 8 bases lay in between. Germline CDR1 is LGHNT and CDR2 is FRNRAP. The CDR3 coding sequence is TGTGCTAGTGGTTTTCAAAGCGACACTGAAGCTTTCTTT. Translation: CASGFQSDTEAFF. Complete variable domain (other parts from reference TRBV12-5 and TRBJ1-1): DARVTQTPRHKVTEMGQEVTMRCQPILGHNTVFWYRQTMMQGLELLAYFRNRAPLDDSGMPKDRFSAEMPDATLATLKIQPSEPRDSAVYFCASGFQSDTEAFFGQGTRLTVV.

The chain uses TRBV9 and TRBJ2-7; unclear D gene. Germline V gene sequence: CDR1 SGDLS, CDR2 YYNGEE. This CDR3 has 13 amino acids. V lost 2 bases and J lost 2, with 8 bases in between. The CDR3 DNA follows: TGTGCCAGCAGCGTTGGCGCTACCTACGAGCAGTACTTC. Encoded protein: CASSVGATYEQYF.

There are many counts of this clonotype. The chain is built from TRBV13 and TRBJ2-1; 13 bases are a match to TRBD2. Trimming took 7 bases from V and 7 from J; bases not matched to a gene: 7. This CDR3 has 15 amino acids. CDR1 and CDR2 (germline): PRHDT, FYEKMQ (reference sequence). This CDR3 reads CASTPRTSGGNEQFF. In DNA, the CDR3 is TGTGCCAGCACGCCCCGGACTAGCGGGGGTAATGAGCAGTTCTTC.

This clonotype was observed at least ten times. The chain joins TRBV2 to TRBJ1-5; no reliable D call. Deletions cut 5 bases from V and 0 bases from J, with 8 bases between. Germline V gene lookup returns CDR1 SNHLY and CDR2 FYNNEI. The CDR3 is 14 amino acids. CDR3 coding DNA: TGTGCCAGCAGTATAGGGTATAGCAATCAGCCCCAGCATTTT. This sequence encodes CASSIGYSNQPQHF.

This clonotype was detected many times. The chain recombines TRBV14 with TRBJ1-6; D might be TRBD1 (5 bases). The CDR3 covers 13 residues. Between the trimmed V and J ends, which lost 6 bases and 8 bases, there was a span of 11 bases. Germline CDR1 reads SGHDN; CDR2 reads FVKESK. The CDR3 is CASRGDYYSPLHF. DNA of the CDR3: TGTGCCAGCAGGGGGGATTATTATTCACCCCTCCACTTT.

The J gene is TRBJ2-7, the V gene TRBV11-1; either TRBD1 or TRBD2 may supply D (5 bases each). CDR1 and CDR2 (germline): SGHAT, FQDESV (reference sequence). The length of the CDR3 is 18 residues. Trimming took off 0 bases at V and 0 bases at J, with 18 bases between the two ends. DNA for the CDR3: TGTGCCAGCAGCTTAGCGGTCATTGAGGGGCCTAGCTCCTACGAGCAGTACTTC. It encodes CASSLAVIEGPSSYEQYF.

This clonotype occurred a few times. A much larger clone sits a single nucleotide away, making a read error possible. The V gene is TRBV27, the J gene TRBJ2-7, with 9 bases identical to TRBD1. The CDR3 loop spans 16 amino acids. Germline loops: CDR1 MNHEY, CDR2 SMNVEV (reference sequence). CDR3 amino acids: CASSFGAGQGSYGQYF. Written as DNA, the CDR3 is TGTGCCAGCAGTTTTGGGGCGGGACAGGGTTCCTACGGGCAGTACTTC.

Points on this clonotype: A read error may account for a junction end that differs from germline. The J gene is TRBJ2-7, the V gene TRBV30; 7 bases are a match to TRBD1. CDR1 GTSNPN and CDR2 SVGIG come from the germline V gene (reference sequence). The CDR3 length is 12 residues. CDR3 DNA: TGTGCCTGCGGACAGGCCGTAGGGGAGCGGTACTTC. This translates into CACGQAVGERYF.

This clonotype was observed at least ten times. The V gene is TRBV6-1, the J gene TRBJ2-5, with 10 bases lining up with TRBD2. The CDR3 loop spans 15 amino acids. Per germline, CDR1 MNHNS and CDR2 SASEGT. V lost 4 bases, J lost 7 bases, and 9 bases stayed unmatched. CDR3 sequence reads: CASSASSSGGVTQYF. CDR3 nucleotides: TGTGCCAGCAGTGCCAGCTCTAGCGGGGGTGTGACCCAGTACTTC.

This clonotype was seen many times. The chain links TRBV20-1 to TRBJ1-2, with D possibly being TRBD1 (5 bases). Germline assignment: CDR1 DFQATT and CDR2 SNEGSKA (reference sequence). The germline V and J ends were trimmed by 3 bases and 1 base, with 18 bases remaining between them. This CDR3 region has 16 residues. This CDR3 is CSASRDDITDNYGYTF. CDR3 in DNA: TGCAGTGCTAGTCGGGACGACATAACTGATAACTATGGCTACACCTTC.

This clonotype was counted at least ten times. V gene TRBV12-3 or TRBV12-4 combines with J gene TRBJ2-7; possible D gene TRBD2, 6 bases. The CDR3 loop spans 13 amino acids. Trimming left V 5 bases short and J 6 bases short, with 14 bases between. In DNA form, the CDR3 reads TGTGCCAGCAGTATGGGACTCCCTGGCGAGCAGTACTTC. Translating it yields CASSMGLPGEQYF.

Remarks on this clonotype: The junction departs from the called germline gene at one end, perhaps through a read error. V is TRBV20-1 and J is TRBJ2-5; D remains unclear. Per germline, CDR1 DFQATT and CDR2 SNEGSKA (reference sequence). The CDR3 length is 15 residues. As DNA, the CDR3 is TGCAGTGCTAGAGATACCCGCAGGTACGAAGAGAGCCAGTACTTC. Residues: CSARDTRRYEESQYF.